Below are 25 T cell receptor beta chains sequenced from a single sample in a study of post-analysis software for immune sequencing data. General study findings and limits: In patients, about five TRBV segments were more frequent than in controls, with TRBV5-6, TRBV5-1 and TRBV20-1 among them.

Unique molecular identifiers tagged the TCR beta cDNA libraries. Each CDR3 protein gets one entry after TCRdb re-called the PCR reads with MiXCR. The sample contains about 540,000 distinct CDR3 sequences, around 34% of which appear only once. Their antigens remain unidentified. The sample was blood. All receptors come from a girl aged 2-17 years with multiple sclerosis.

The chain carries TRBV12-3 or TRBV12-4 and TRBJ1-1; 9 bases match TRBD1. V gave up 7 bases and J gave up 4 bases; unmatched junction bases: 13. CDR3 size: 16 residues. The CDR3 region is CASTPPTGGAGTEAFF. As DNA, the CDR3 is TGTGCCAGCACCCCTCCCACAGGGGGCGCGGGCACTGAAGCTTTCTTT.

About this clonotype: A junction end diverges from the germline sequence, so it may reflect a read error. The CDR3 DNA reads as TGCAGTGCTGGAGACAGGGGGAACACAGATACGCAGTATTTT. Translating gives CSAGDRGNTDTQYF. The chain is built from TRBV20-1 and TRBJ2-3; the match to TRBD1 covers 9 bases. The CDR3 has 14 residues. CDR1 and CDR2 (germline): DFQATT, SNEGSKA (reference sequence).

The V gene is TRBV29-1, the J gene TRBJ2-2, with 14 bases identical to TRBD2. The V and J ends lost 7 bases and 1 base, in that order; junction bases with no gene match: 8. CDR1 and CDR2 (germline): SQVTM, ANQGSEA. The CDR3 has 17 residues. DNA of the CDR3: TGCAGCGACCATCACGGGACTAGCGGGGGGAACACCGGGGAGCTGTTTTTT. Amino acids: CSDHHGTSGGNTGELFF.

Ten or more counts support this clonotype. The rearrangement links TRBV6-5 to TRBJ2-7; 9 bases fit TRBD1. This CDR3 has 14 residues. Germline V gene data show CDR1 as MNHEY and CDR2 as SVGAGI. V shed 6 bases and J 4 bases; nucleotides not matched to a gene: 7. The CDR3 DNA follows: TGTGCCAGCAGGGCCGGGACAGGGATGTACGAGCAGTACTTC. Its protein product is CASRAGTGMYEQYF.

The rearrangement joins TRBV24-1 to TRBJ2-5; D call uncertain. The germline CDR1 and CDR2 sequences are KGHDR and SFDVKD. The CDR3 is 13 residues long. Between the trimmed V and J ends, which lost 3 bases and 7 bases, there was a span of 11 bases. CDR3 sequence (DNA): TGTGCCACCAGTGATCCTCCCGCATGGACCCAGTACTTC. The encoded protein is CATSDPPAWTQYF.

This clonotype was found a few times. V gene TRBV4-1 combines with J gene TRBJ1-1; 8 bases are shared with TRBD1. The germline gives CDR1 MGHRA, CDR2 YSYEKL. This CDR3 is 16 amino acids long. Trimming removed 0 bases from V and 1 base from J; junction bases left unmatched: 4. DNA for the CDR3: TGCGCCAGCAGCCAAGACCAGGGGGCTTCGAACACTGAAGCTTTCTTT. Its translation is CASSQDQGASNTEAFF.

The chain carries TRBV12-3 or TRBV12-4 and TRBJ1-1, with 9 nucleotides matching TRBD1. Unmatched junction bases numbered 8, after V lost 3 bases and J lost 9 bases. CDR3 length: 14 residues. In DNA, the CDR3 is TGTGCCAGCAGTTTGGGGGCTGGGACAGGGCAAGCTTTCTTT. Translating gives CASSLGAGTGQAFF.

This clonotype was detected a few times. This rearrangement joins TRBV5-6 to TRBJ2-5; TRBD2 matches 8 bases. This CDR3 is built from 14 residues. CDR1 and CDR2 (germline): SGHDT, YYEEEE. V lost 7 bases to trimming and J lost 11 bases; unmatched junction nucleotides: 16. In nucleotides, the CDR3 is TGTGCCAGCTCTCCGGGGGGGCCTAGCAATGAGCAGTACTTC. Residues: CASSPGGPSNEQYF.

This clonotype appeared a few times. This chain uses TRBV3-1 with TRBJ2-1; D is unresolved. This CDR3 has 15 residues. Trimming stripped 3 bases from V and 0 bases from J, with 9 bases between. Germline CDR1 LGHDT, CDR2 YNNKEL (reference sequence). In DNA form, the CDR3 reads TGTGCCAGCAGCCAGGTTTCTCCCTCCTACAATGAGCAGTTCTTC. It encodes CASSQVSPSYNEQFF.

This clonotype is a singleton in its sample. This chain links TRBV7-2 with TRBJ2-1; TRBD2 agrees at 10 bases. This CDR3 is built from 19 residues. Germline CDR1 and CDR2: SGHTA and FQGNSA. The V and J ends lost 4 bases and 8 bases, in that order; junction bases with no gene match: 20. The CDR3 spells CASSSRGVGRTSGSHEQFF. In DNA, the CDR3 is TGTGCCAGCAGCTCCAGGGGGGTCGGGCGGACTAGCGGTTCGCATGAGCAGTTCTTC.

This clonotype was counted only a few times. Here the CDR3 reads CASTQQGGGYTF. The CDR3 region has the DNA TGTGCCAGCACCCAACAGGGGGGCGGCTACACCTTC. The chain uses TRBV6-5 and TRBJ1-2; 8 bases agree with TRBD1. V was clipped by 7 bases and J by 8 bases; unmatched bases: 6. CDR3 size: 12 residues. Per the germline V gene, CDR1 is MNHEY and CDR2 is SVGAGI.

This clonotype was detected only a few times. The chain links TRBV29-1 to TRBJ2-3; 10 bases match TRBD1. This CDR3 is 13 amino acids long. CDR1 and CDR2 from the germline V gene are SQVTM and ANQGSEA. V lost 8 bases, J lost 3 bases, and 5 bases stayed unmatched. The CDR3 reads CSTRQGATDTQYF. In DNA form, the CDR3 reads TGCAGCACCCGACAGGGGGCAACAGATACGCAGTATTTT.

The chain is built from TRBV12-3 or TRBV12-4 and TRBJ1-5; D gene ambiguous. The CDR3 covers 12 residues. V was trimmed by 6 bases and J by 5 bases, leaving 8 bases between them. The CDR3 protein is CASSDGYQPQHF. As DNA, the CDR3 is TGTGCCAGCAGCGACGGCTATCAGCCCCAGCATTTT.

This clonotype was recorded a few times. The rearrangement joins TRBV6-4 to TRBJ2-1; D not resolved. The CDR3 totals 15 residues. The germline V gene has CDR1 MRHNA and CDR2 SNTAGT. Trimming took 0 bases from V and 5 from J, leaving 11 bases between them. The CDR3 coding sequence is TGTGCCAGCAGTGACTCTGGGGTAGGAGACAATGAGCAGTTCTTC. Translated, it gives CASSDSGVGDNEQFF.

This clonotype was counted a few times. The chain joins TRBV12-3 or TRBV12-4 to TRBJ2-4, with D possibly matching TRBD2 (5 bases). Matching the DNA end better, TRBJ2-7 makes the J call doubtful. The CDR3 covers 13 residues. The CDR3 here is CASSPGFRYEQYF. In nucleotides, the CDR3 is TGTGCCAGCAGTCCGGGATTCCGCTACGAGCAGTACTTC.

The gene calls are TRBV20-1 and TRBJ2-2, with D unresolved. There are 12 residues in the CDR3. Germline V gene lookup returns CDR1 DFQATT and CDR2 SNEGSKA (reference sequence). V gave up 6 bases and J gave up 3 bases, with 8 bases separating them. The CDR3 sequence: CSALGHTGELFF. The CDR3 region has the DNA TGCAGTGCCTTAGGTCACACCGGGGAGCTGTTTTTT.

The rearrangement links TRBV20-1 to TRBJ2-1; 8 bases align to TRBD2. The CDR3 length is 15 residues. Germline CDR1 is DFQATT and CDR2 is SNEGSKA (reference sequence). With V trimmed by 2 bases and J by 5 bases, 8 bases remained unmatched. The CDR3 DNA is TGCAGTGCTAGAATACCTAGCGGGCAAAACAATGAGCAGTTCTTC. It translates to CSARIPSGQNNEQFF.

The rearrangement joins TRBV20-1 to TRBJ2-3, with TRBD2 identical over 8 bases. This CDR3 comprises 16 residues. Germline V gene sequence: CDR1 DFQATT, CDR2 SNEGSKA (reference sequence). After removal of 1 base from V and 4 bases from J, the junction contained 10 bases not matched to a gene. CDR3 sequence reads: CSARASVSGDADTQYF. CDR3 sequence (DNA): TGCAGTGCTAGAGCTTCGGTTAGCGGGGATGCAGATACGCAGTATTTT.

This clonotype has just a few counts. The chain is built from TRBV25-1 and TRBJ2-7; D unclear. The CDR3 has 13 amino acids. The V and J ends lost 3 bases and 1 base respectively, with 7 bases between them. Germline CDR1 reads MGHDK; CDR2 reads SYGVNS. The CDR3 DNA is TGTGCCAGCAGTGATGTCCTTTCCTACGAGCAGTACTTC. It codes for CASSDVLSYEQYF.

The chain couples TRBV7-8 to TRBJ2-3; D ambiguous. The CDR3 loop spans 15 amino acids. Germline V gene sequence: CDR1 SGHVS, CDR2 FQNEAQ. Trimming removed 3 bases at V and 3 bases at J, with 13 bases between. The CDR3 loop is CASSFQRSATDTQYF. CDR3 in DNA: TGTGCCAGCAGCTTCCAGAGATCGGCGACAGATACGCAGTATTTT.

This chain uses TRBV13 with TRBJ2-1; weak D call: TRBD2 (6 bases). CDR1 is PRHDT, CDR2 FYEKMQ, per germline (reference sequence). Trimming pared 5 bases from V and 6 bases from J, leaving 17 bases between. The CDR3 consists of 15 residues. For the CDR3, the DNA is TGTGCCAGCAGCCCCGGCTCCGTGGGGGGCAATGAGCAGTTCTTC. This sequence encodes CASSPGSVGGNEQFF.

J is TRBJ2-1 and V is TRBV27; 9 bases match TRBD2. This CDR3 region has 16 residues. The ends lost 4 bases at V and 6 bases at J; junction bases unmatched: 10. From germline, CDR1 is MNHEY and CDR2 SMNVEV (reference sequence). CDR3 coding DNA: TGTGCCAGCAGTTCTTTCCTAGCGGGGTTTGGCAATGAGCAGTTCTTC. This sequence encodes CASSSFLAGFGNEQFF.

CDR3 in DNA: TGTGCCAGCAGTCCCAGAGTGAGCGCAGATGCGGAGTATTTT. This codes for CASSPRVSADAEYF. This sequence joins TRBV12-3 or TRBV12-4 and TRBJ2-3, with D hard to call. V gave up 5 bases and J gave up 13 bases, with 22 bases separating them. The CDR3 totals 14 residues.

This clonotype was picked up a small number of times. The rearrangement links TRBV7-9 to TRBJ2-1; no clear D. Germline V gene data show CDR1 as SEHNR and CDR2 as FQNEAQ (reference sequence). This CDR3 region has 17 residues. Trimming removed 3 bases at V and 1 base at J, with 16 bases between. CDR3 residues: CASSLRRAASSYNEQFF. The CDR3 DNA reads as TGTGCCAGCAGCTTGCGCCGGGCAGCCTCTTCCTACAATGAGCAGTTCTTC.

The chain is built from TRBV7-9 and TRBJ2-7; D might be TRBD1 (5 bases). Between the trimmed V and J ends, which lost 0 bases and 7 bases, there was a span of 22 bases. Germline CDR1 is SEHNR and CDR2 is FQNEAQ (reference sequence). The CDR3 is 17 residues long. The DNA of the CDR3 is TGTGCCAGCAGCTTAGCGATTGGGCAGGGAAGGGGTGTGGAGCAGTACTTC. Its protein product is CASSLAIGQGRGVEQYF. The full variable domain, in which reference TRBV7-9 and TRBJ2-7 provide the parts outside the CDR3, is DTGVSQNPRHKITKRGQNVTFRCDPISEHNRLYWYRQTLGQGPEFLTYFQNEAQLEKSRLLSDRFSAERPKGSFSTLEIQRTEQGDSAMYLCASSLAIGQGRGVEQYFGPGTRLTVT.